These T cell receptor beta chains were read from a single sample in a study of identical twins. TCRdb reanalysed the 5' RACE reads using MiXCR and keeps one entry per CDR3 protein. The sample has 450,000 to 600,000 distinct CDR3 sequences, approximately 20% seen once. The same data also went into a second study, on yellow fever vaccine responses in identical twins.

The specimen was CD4+ T cells sorted from blood. The origin of the receptors is a woman between 18 and 29 years old in good health. The conserved cysteine and the conserved F or W are not part of the CDR3 here.

CDR3	J	V
SASTTGQGGNYGYT	TRBJ1-2	TRBV20-1
ASSQDTGELF	TRBJ2-2	TRBV3-1
ASLGGWNEQF	TRBJ2-1	TRBV5-1
ASSQDRGQSGELF	TRBJ2-2	TRBV5-1
ASSQDSWLAESSYNEQF	TRBJ2-1	TRBV3-1
ASSLSPRGTANTGELF	TRBJ2-2	TRBV5-1
SAPSRETQY	TRBJ2-5	TRBV20-1
ASSQGAGNEKLF	TRBJ1-4	TRBV3-1
ASSLVTGQAGELF	TRBJ2-2	TRBV5-1
ASSFFDRKNTEAF	TRBJ1-1	TRBV12-3/TRBV12-4
ASSPTGNGNQPQH	TRBJ1-5	TRBV12-3/TRBV12-4
ASSVVIMTYEQY	TRBJ2-7	TRBV9
ASSLGKLSSYTDTQY	TRBJ2-3	TRBV5-1
ASSYPSGRPPNEQF	TRBJ2-1	TRBV5-1
ASSPRWASGPTDTQY	TRBJ2-3	TRBV14
SARVWAGDTGELF	TRBJ2-2	TRBV20-1
ASNLGSSAGRNTEAF	TRBJ1-1	TRBV5-1
ASTGSHEKLF	TRBJ1-4	TRBV6-1
ASRGQSGGTQY	TRBJ2-5	TRBV25-1
SARSQGGTGATDTQY	TRBJ2-3	TRBV20-1
ASSDLINEQF	TRBJ2-1	TRBV10-1
ASSPTMGAFNSPLH	TRBJ1-6	TRBV6-4
SAYRLAGGLNEQF	TRBJ2-1	TRBV20-1
ASSLGHYTGELF	TRBJ2-2	TRBV12-3/TRBV12-4
ASSRRTGVAYEQY	TRBJ2-7	TRBV7-9
ASSDRDRLAKNIQY	TRBJ2-4	TRBV12-3/TRBV12-4
ASSRSSGWHEAF	TRBJ1-1	TRBV7-9
AISLRTGGEETQY	TRBJ2-5	TRBV10-3
ASSLERDSPNTDTQY	TRBJ2-3	TRBV13